The 22 T cell receptor beta chains presented below share a single source sample, sequenced in a study of T cells in Graves' hyperthyroidism and ophthalmopathy. Regions amplified from RNA transcripts were the TCR beta CDR3 regions. HTBI primers drove first-round RT-PCR of the TCR CDR3. TCRdb fed the multiplex PCR reads into MiXCR, producing one record per CDR3 protein. The table records roughly 720,000 distinct CDR3 sequences, roughly 17% of them present only once. Source material: blood. The receptor set was obtained from a man between 45 and 60 years old with Graves' hyperthyroidism.

This chain joins TRBV29-1 and TRBJ2-6, with 7 positions matching TRBD1. CDR1 SQVTM and CDR2 ANQGSEA come from the germline V gene. V lost 3 bases and J lost 4; bases outside the gene matches: 6. The CDR3 consists of 15 residues. CDR3 protein: CSVDGTEDGANVLTF. The CDR3 DNA is TGCAGCGTTGACGGGACAGAGGACGGGGCCAACGTCCTGACTTTC.

This sequence joins TRBV5-6 and TRBJ2-3; no definite D call. Germline loops: CDR1 SGHDT, CDR2 YYEEEE. Trimming removed 1 base from V and 3 bases from J, with 15 bases in between. The CDR3 consists of 16 residues. CDR3 amino acids: CASSLPEHGVTDTQYF. CDR3 DNA: TGTGCCAGCAGCTTGCCGGAACACGGAGTTACAGATACGCAGTATTTT.

Ten or more counts support this clonotype. The CDR3 sequence: CASSLTRQANTEAFF. The CDR3 DNA is TGTGCCAGCAGCCTAACCCGACAGGCGAACACTGAAGCTTTCTTT. The chain employs TRBV27 and TRBJ1-1; maybe TRBD1 (6 bases). The CDR3 length is 15 residues. In germline, CDR1 is MNHEY, CDR2 SMNVEV (reference sequence). V dropped 6 bases and J dropped 1 base, with 15 bases sitting between them.

The chain combines TRBV20-1 with TRBJ2-1, with D unclear. This CDR3 spans 11 amino acids. Per the germline V gene, CDR1 is DFQATT and CDR2 is SNEGSKA (reference sequence). Trimming pared 3 bases from V and 5 bases from J, leaving 5 bases between. CDR3 nucleotide sequence: TGCAGTGCTAGCCTGGACAATGAGCAGTTCTTC. Protein sequence: CSASLDNEQFF.

This clonotype was counted a few times. The V and J genes are TRBV5-1 and TRBJ2-1; 7 bases match TRBD1. Germline CDR1 SGHRS, CDR2 YFSETQ. CDR3 length: 15 residues. V shed 0 bases and J 7 bases; nucleotides not matched to a gene: 7. This CDR3 is CASSLAWTGRNEQFF. The DNA of the CDR3 is TGCGCCAGCAGCTTGGCCTGGACAGGCAGGAATGAGCAGTTCTTC.

This chain joins TRBV18 and TRBJ2-1, with D tentatively TRBD2 (6 bases). The germline V gene encodes CDR1 KGHSH and CDR2 LQKENI. V lost 3 bases to trimming and J lost 4 bases, with 16 bases between them. The CDR3 is 16 residues long. The CDR3 region is CASSPYGTDSYNEQFF. CDR3 coding DNA: TGTGCCAGCTCACCCTACGGGACTGACTCTTACAATGAGCAGTTCTTC.

This clonotype has just a few counts. The gene calls are TRBV18 and TRBJ1-2; D not resolved. CDR3 length equals 14 residues. The germline V and J ends were trimmed by 4 bases and 0 bases, with 9 bases remaining between them. In germline, CDR1 is KGHSH, CDR2 LQKENI. The CDR3 DNA sequence: TGTGCCAGCTCACTATTACTGACTAACTATGGCTACACCTTC. This codes for CASSLLLTNYGYTF.

The V and J genes are TRBV7-2 and TRBJ2-1, with 13 bases fitting TRBD2. Germline-derived CDR1 and CDR2 are SGHTA and FQGNSA. The CDR3 is 18 residues long. V lost 5 bases, J lost 2 bases, and 9 bases stayed unmatched. The CDR3 loop reads CASSPTGLAGNTYNEQFF. CDR3 DNA sequence: TGTGCCAGCAGCCCAACGGGACTAGCGGGGAACACCTACAATGAGCAGTTCTTC.

The sample holds many counts of this clonotype. This chain joins TRBV11-1 and TRBJ2-1; D is perhaps TRBD2 (6 bases). The CDR3 sequence is 16 residues long. Germline V gene data show CDR1 as SGHAT and CDR2 as FQDESV (reference sequence). The V gene lost 1 base and the J gene lost 4 bases, with 14 bases spanning the gap. The CDR3 reads CASSLGWREKYNEQFF. The CDR3 coding sequence is TGTGCCAGCAGCTTAGGTTGGAGGGAGAAATACAATGAGCAGTTCTTC.

This clonotype was recorded at least ten times. The V gene is TRBV28, the J gene TRBJ2-7; D unresolved. The germline V gene encodes CDR1 MDHEN and CDR2 SYDVKM. V dropped 2 bases and J dropped 7 bases, with 12 bases sitting between them. The CDR3 totals 13 residues. The CDR3 here is CASSLGYAGEQYF. The CDR3 DNA is TGTGCCAGCAGTTTAGGATATGCCGGAGAGCAGTACTTC.

This clonotype showed up just a few times. This sequence joins TRBV20-1 and TRBJ1-5, with 7 bases identical to TRBD1. This CDR3 is built from 16 residues. Trimming cost V 0 bases and J 5 bases; bases outside gene matches: 10. Germline V gene lookup returns CDR1 DFQATT and CDR2 SNEGSKA (reference sequence). CDR3 nucleotide sequence: TGCAGTGCTAGAGACATCCGGACAGGTGGGGATCAGCCCCAGCATTTT. Translating gives CSARDIRTGGDQPQHF.

This clonotype was recorded at least ten times. CDR3 protein: CASSLTSSGGQFF. The CDR3 DNA reads TGTGCCAGCAGCTTGACTAGTTCGGGGGGGCAGTTCTTC. The chain couples TRBV7-8 to TRBJ2-1; 7 bases fit TRBD2. Germline CDR1 and CDR2: SGHVS and FQNEAQ. CDR3 length: 13 amino acids. V dropped 3 bases and J dropped 12; count of bases not matched to a gene: 8.

There are a few counts of this clonotype. A much larger clone lies a single base off, so this may be a read error. The chain carries TRBV12-3 or TRBV12-4 and TRBJ2-5; the match to TRBD1 covers 8 bases. The CDR3 covers 16 residues. The chain's CDR3 is CACSYVPDRDQETQYF. The CDR3, as DNA: TGTGCCTGCAGTTACGTCCCGGACAGGGACCAAGAGACCCAGTACTTC.

This clonotype occurred a few times. A much larger clonotype is one base distant, so this may be a read error. CDR3 sequence: CASSLRFYQEAQYF. CDR3 bases: TGTGCCAGCAGCCTCAGATTTTACCAAGAGGCCCAGTACTTC. The chain carries TRBV2 and TRBJ2-5; D gene ambiguous. The length of the CDR3 is 14 residues. Germline V gene lookup returns CDR1 SNHLY and CDR2 FYNNEI.

This rearrangement joins TRBV2 to TRBJ1-5; a possible D gene is TRBD1 (5 bases). The CDR3 is 13 residues long. CDR1 is SNHLY, CDR2 FYNNEI, per germline. V gave up 4 bases and J gave up 5 bases, with 9 bases separating them. CDR3: CASSGQLDQPQHF. CDR3 in DNA: TGTGCCAGCAGTGGACAGCTCGATCAGCCCCAGCATTTT.

In this sample, this clonotype turned up many times. The V gene is TRBV29-1, the J gene TRBJ2-7; the D gene is possibly TRBD1 (6 bases). Germline V CDR1 and CDR2: SQVTM, ANQGSEA. The CDR3 totals 12 residues. Trimming removed 6 bases at V and 4 bases at J, with 13 bases between. The CDR3 DNA reads TGCAGCGTCGCTTGGACAGAGTACGAGCAGTACTTC. Translation gives CSVAWTEYEQYF.

Of note for this clonotype: This may be a read error, as it is one base from a much larger clone. The V gene is TRBV6-5, the J gene TRBJ1-4; 7 bases are shared with TRBD1. The CDR3 contains 17 residues. Germline V gene data show CDR1 as MNHEY and CDR2 as SVGAGI. CDR3 loop: CASSYGLNRGTNEKPFF. The CDR3 DNA is TGTGCCAGCAGTTACGGCCTCAACAGGGGAACTAATGAAAAACCGTTTTTT.

This clonotype showed up many times. The genes are TRBV11-1 and TRBJ2-7, with D perhaps matching TRBD2 (6 bases). Germline values: CDR1 SGHAT, CDR2 FQDESV (reference sequence). The CDR3 runs 14 residues. V was clipped by 4 bases and J by 3 bases, with 13 bases between them. CDR3 loop: CASSSEGNNYEQYF. CDR3 nucleotides: TGTGCCAGCAGCTCGGAGGGCAACAACTACGAGCAGTACTTC.

This clonotype was seen ten or more times. The rearrangement joins TRBV7-2 to TRBJ1-6, with unresolved D. Germline V gene data show CDR1 as SGHTA and CDR2 as FQGNSA. Trimming pared 4 bases from V and 10 bases from J, leaving 17 bases between. This CDR3 is 15 amino acids long. CDR3 region: CASSSQTPRGSPLHF. The CDR3 DNA reads TGTGCCAGCAGCTCTCAAACACCCCGTGGGTCACCCCTCCACTTT. Looking up the rest from reference TRBV7-2 and TRBJ1-6 gives the full variable domain: GAGVSQSPSNKVTEKGKDVELRCDPISGHTALYWYRQSLGQGLEFLIYFQGNSAPDKSGLPSDRFSAERTGGSVSTLTIQRTQQEDSAVYLCASSSQTPRGSPLHFGNGTRLTVT.

The chain has TRBV27 and TRBJ2-7; 13 bases fit TRBD2. J gave up 1 base and V 6 bases, and 6 bases lay outside the gene matches. The germline CDR1 and CDR2 sequences are MNHEY and SMNVEV (reference sequence). The CDR3 is 16 residues long. The CDR3: CASRGLAGAHSYEQYF. The DNA for the CDR3 is TGTGCCAGCAGAGGACTAGCGGGAGCCCATTCCTACGAGCAGTACTTC.

The chain links TRBV4-1 to TRBJ2-3, with 10 bases fitting TRBD2. Trimming took 4 bases from V and 6 from J; bases not matched to a gene: 10. CDR3 size: 16 residues. Germline V lookup: CDR1 MGHRA, CDR2 YSYEKL. This chain's CDR3 is CASSRTIAGGEDTQYF. For the CDR3, the DNA is TGCGCCAGCAGCCGGACTATAGCGGGAGGAGAGGATACGCAGTATTTT.

This clonotype was picked up many times. This chain joins TRBV25-1 and TRBJ1-2; D uncertain. This CDR3 has 14 residues. Trimming took 6 bases from V and 7 from J, leaving 18 bases between them. CDR1 MGHDK and CDR2 SYGVNS come from the germline V gene. CDR3 nucleotides: TGTGCCAGCAGGGACGACGCGAGCGACGTTGGCTACACCTTC. The encoded protein is CASRDDASDVGYTF.